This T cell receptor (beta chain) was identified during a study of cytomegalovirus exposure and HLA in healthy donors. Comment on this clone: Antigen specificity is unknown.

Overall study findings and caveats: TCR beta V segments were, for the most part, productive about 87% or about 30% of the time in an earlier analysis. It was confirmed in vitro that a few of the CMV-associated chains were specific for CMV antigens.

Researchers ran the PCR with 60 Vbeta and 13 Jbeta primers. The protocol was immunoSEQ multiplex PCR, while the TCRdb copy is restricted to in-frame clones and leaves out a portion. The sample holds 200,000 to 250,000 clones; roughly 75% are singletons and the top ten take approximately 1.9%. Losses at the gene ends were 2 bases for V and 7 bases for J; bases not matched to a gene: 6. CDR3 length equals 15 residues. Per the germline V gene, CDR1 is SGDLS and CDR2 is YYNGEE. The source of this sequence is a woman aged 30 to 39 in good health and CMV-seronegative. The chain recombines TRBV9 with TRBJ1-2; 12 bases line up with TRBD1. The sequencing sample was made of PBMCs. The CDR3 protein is CASSVAGQGARGYTF. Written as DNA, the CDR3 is TGTGCCAGCAGCGTCGCGGGACAGGGGGCACGTGGCTACACCTTC.